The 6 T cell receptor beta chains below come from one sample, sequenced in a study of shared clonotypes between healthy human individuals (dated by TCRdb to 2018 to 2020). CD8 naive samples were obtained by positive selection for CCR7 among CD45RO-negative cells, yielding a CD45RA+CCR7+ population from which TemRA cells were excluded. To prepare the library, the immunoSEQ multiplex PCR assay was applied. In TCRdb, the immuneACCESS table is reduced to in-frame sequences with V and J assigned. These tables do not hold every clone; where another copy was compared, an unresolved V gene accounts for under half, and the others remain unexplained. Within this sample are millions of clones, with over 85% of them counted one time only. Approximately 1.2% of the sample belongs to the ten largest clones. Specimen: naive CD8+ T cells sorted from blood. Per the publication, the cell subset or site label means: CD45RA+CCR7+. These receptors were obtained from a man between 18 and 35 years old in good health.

The chain's CDR3 is CASSQDAGTGGTEAFF. The CDR3 DNA follows: TGCGCCAGCAGCCAAGACGCCGGGACAGGGGGGACTGAAGCTTTCTTT. The rearrangement joins TRBV4-1 to TRBJ1-1, with 11 nucleotides matching TRBD1. This CDR3 region has 16 residues. CDR1 and CDR2 from the germline V gene are MGHRA and YSYEKL. With V trimmed by 0 bases and J by 5 bases, 5 bases remained unmatched.

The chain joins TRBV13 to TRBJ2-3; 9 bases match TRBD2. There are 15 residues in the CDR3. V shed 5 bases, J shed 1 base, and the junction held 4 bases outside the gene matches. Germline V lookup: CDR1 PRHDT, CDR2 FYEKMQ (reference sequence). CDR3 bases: TGTGCCAGCAGCACCCGGACTAGCGGCACAGATACGCAGTATTTT. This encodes CASSTRTSGTDTQYF.

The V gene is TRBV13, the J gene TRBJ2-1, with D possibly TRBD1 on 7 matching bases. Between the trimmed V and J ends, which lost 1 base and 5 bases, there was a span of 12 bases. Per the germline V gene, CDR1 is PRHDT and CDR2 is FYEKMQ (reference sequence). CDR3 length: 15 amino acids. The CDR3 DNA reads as TGTGCCAGCAGCTTAGTACAGGGGACTGACAATGAGCAGTTCTTC. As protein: CASSLVQGTDNEQFF.

The CDR3 spells CASSLMGTGHQPQHF. CDR3 coding DNA: TGTGCCAGCAGCCTCATGGGGACAGGCCATCAGCCCCAGCATTTT. The chain joins TRBV5-4 to TRBJ1-5; TRBD1 aligns across 8 bases. Germline V gene lookup returns CDR1 SGHNT and CDR2 YYREEE (reference sequence). The length of the CDR3 is 15 residues. After removal of 4 bases from V and 5 bases from J, the junction contained 8 bases not matched to a gene. Full variable domain (missing parts from reference TRBV5-4 and TRBJ1-5): ETGVTQSPTHLIKTRGQQVTLRCSSQSGHNTVSWYQQALGQGPQFIFQYYREEENGRGNFPPRFSGLQFPNYSSELNVNALELDDSALYLCASSLMGTGHQPQHFGDGTRLSIL.

The CDR3 DNA sequence: TGTGCCAGCAGTTTAAGGGGATATAATTCACCCCTCCACTTT. Its translation is CASSLRGYNSPLHF. The chain is built from TRBV28 and TRBJ1-6; maybe TRBD1 (5 bases). The CDR3 is 14 amino acids. CDR1 MDHEN and CDR2 SYDVKM come from the germline V gene. V was shortened by 2 bases and J by 4 bases, with 6 bases between the two germline ends.

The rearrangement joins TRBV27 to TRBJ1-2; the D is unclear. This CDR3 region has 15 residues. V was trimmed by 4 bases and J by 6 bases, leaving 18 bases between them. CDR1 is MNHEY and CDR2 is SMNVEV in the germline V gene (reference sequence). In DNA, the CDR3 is TGTGCCAGCAGTTACGTCGGAAGTGGTAATGATGGCTACACCTTC. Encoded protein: CASSYVGSGNDGYTF.